These 5 T cell receptor beta chains came from one sample sequenced in a study of cytomegalovirus exposure and HLA in healthy donors. PCR used 60 Vbeta primers and 13 Jbeta primers. Assay used: immunoSEQ multiplex PCR; TCRdb lists only in-frame clones, some missing. This table holds 63,000 or so clones, roughly 75% found once. Material for sequencing was PBMCs. The receptors shown here come from a woman in her twenties or thirties in good health and CMV-seropositive.

This chain uses TRBV11-2 with TRBJ2-7, with TRBD2 matching over 8 bases. This CDR3 has 14 residues. CDR1 and CDR2 (germline): SGHAT, FQNNGV. V was pared by 7 bases and J by 7 bases, with 12 bases of the junction left unmatched. The CDR3 loop is CASIKAGVIGEQYF. The CDR3 DNA reads TGTGCCAGCATCAAAGCGGGAGTCATTGGGGAGCAGTACTTC.

V and J are TRBV2 and TRBJ1-1; D call uncertain. V lost 5 bases and J 1 base, leaving 8 bases between the germline ends. CDR1 SNHLY and CDR2 FYNNEI come from the germline V gene. The length of the CDR3 is 13 residues. CDR3 nucleotide sequence: TGTGCCAGCAGTATAGGAGGGAACACTGAAGCTTTCTTT. Its translation: CASSIGGNTEAFF.

The V gene is TRBV5-1, the J gene TRBJ2-3, with 7 bases fitting TRBD2. Trimming at V came to 0 bases and at J to 4 bases, leaving 5 bases not matched to a gene. The CDR3 sequence is 15 residues long. CDR1 is SGHRS and CDR2 is YFSETQ in the germline V gene. CDR3: CASSLGGSRADTQYF. DNA for the CDR3: TGCGCCAGCAGCTTGGGCGGGAGTAGGGCAGATACGCAGTATTTT.

This chain joins TRBV7-8 and TRBJ2-7, with a possible D match to TRBD1 (6 bases). The V and J ends lost 0 bases and 5 bases respectively, with 14 bases between them. Germline V gene data show CDR1 as SGHVS and CDR2 as FQNEAQ. This CDR3 contains 15 residues. The CDR3 sequence: CASSLAAGAFNEQYF. CDR3 in DNA: TGTGCCAGCAGCTTAGCGGCAGGGGCGTTCAACGAGCAGTACTTC.

The chain joins TRBV6-1 to TRBJ1-2; weak D call: TRBD1 (6 bases). CDR1 and CDR2 from the germline V gene are MNHNS and SASEGT. V lost 5 bases and J 2 bases, leaving 15 bases between the germline ends. The CDR3 has 15 amino acids. CDR3 protein: CASSQNHGQNYGYTF. For the CDR3, the DNA is TGTGCCAGCAGTCAGAACCACGGACAGAACTATGGCTACACCTTC.